This TCR beta chain comes out of a study of response to subunit inactivated influenza vaccine. With regard to this clonotype: Its antigen is still unknown.

Per the germline V gene, CDR1 is SGHTA and CDR2 is FQGNSA. V lost 5 bases and J lost 2; bases outside the gene matches: 8. This CDR3 region has 15 residues. Whole-study results and caveats: It was the authors' suggestion that each seasonal influenza vaccination recruits few new T cells.

TCRdb re-derived calls from the RT-PCR reads in MiXCR, one entry per CDR3 protein. The repertoire consists of 450,000 to 600,000 distinct CDR3 sequences, with approximately 7.3% occurring once and the leading ten covering around 12%. The source of this sequence is a man between 50 and 75 years old who received an inactivated influenza vaccine. The V and J genes are TRBV7-2 and TRBJ2-7, with TRBD1 identical over 8 bases. The sequencing here drew on PBMCs from blood, taken 23 months after vaccination. The CDR3, as DNA: TGTGCCAGCAGCAAAGGACAGGGTCCAACCTACGAGCAGTACTTC. It encodes CASSKGQGPTYEQYF.